The next 18 T cell receptor beta chains were all read from a single sample in a study of CD8 T cells in ankylosing spondylitis. TCRdb passed the 5' RACE reads through MiXCR, listing each CDR3 protein once. The sample lists some 240,000 distinct CDR3 sequences, about 24% occurring once. The specimen was blood, either unsorted or a sorted T cell fraction (not recorded which). All receptors come from a male donor with ankylosing spondylitis or in good health (not recorded which).

The rearrangement links TRBV10-2 to TRBJ1-2; the D is unclear. Trimming took 6 bases from V and 10 from J, leaving 21 bases between them. Germline values: CDR1 WSHSY, CDR2 SAAADI. The CDR3 is 14 residues long. CDR3 loop: CASSQPGRPDAYTF. DNA of the CDR3: TGCGCCAGCAGCCAACCTGGACGTCCAGATGCCTACACCTTC.

This clonotype came up many times. This sequence joins TRBV12-3 or TRBV12-4 and TRBJ1-5; the D is unclear. V was cut by 2 bases and J by 1 base, with 9 bases left in between. This CDR3 contains 15 residues. Written as DNA, the CDR3 is TGTGCCAGCAGTTTACTGGGGATGAGCAATCAGCCCCAGCATTTT. Its translation: CASSLLGMSNQPQHF.

This chain connects TRBV5-5 to TRBJ2-5; TRBD1 aligns across 9 bases. V lost 4 bases, J lost 5 bases, and 15 bases stayed unmatched. The CDR3 is made up of 17 amino acids. Germline V CDR1 and CDR2: SGHKS, YYEKEE (reference sequence). DNA of the CDR3: TGTGCCAGCAGCATGACACGACCGGGACAGGGCGGGGAGACCCAGTACTTC. Encoded protein: CASSMTRPGQGGETQYF.

The chain combines TRBV6-2 or TRBV6-3 with TRBJ2-6; D remains ambiguous. The V gene's germline CDR1 is MNHEY and CDR2 SVGEGT. Trimming shortened V by 0 bases and J by 0 bases, and 21 bases separated the two germline ends. This CDR3 is 21 amino acids long. The DNA for the CDR3 is TGTGCCAGCAGTTACTCGAAATACACCGGAATCCCTAACTCTGGGGCCAACGTCCTGACTTTC. It yields the protein CASSYSKYTGIPNSGANVLTF.

The chain links TRBV5-1 to TRBJ1-2; a possible D gene is TRBD1 (5 bases). The germline gives CDR1 SGHRS, CDR2 YFSETQ. V gave up 3 bases and J gave up 6 bases, with 12 bases separating them. CDR3 length: 13 residues. In nucleotides, the CDR3 is TGCGCCAGCAGCTCGGCCCAGGGAGATGGCTACACCTTC. Translating gives CASSSAQGDGYTF.

This clonotype was picked up a small number of times. This sequence joins TRBV18 and TRBJ1-4; the match to TRBD1 covers 11 bases. In germline, CDR1 is KGHSH, CDR2 LQKENI. CDR3 length equals 18 residues. J lost 11 bases, V lost 2 bases, and 16 bases had no gene match. CDR3 sequence reads: CASSPSLDRGRSGGKLFF. Written as DNA, the CDR3 is TGTGCCAGCTCACCAAGCCTGGACAGGGGGCGATCCGGCGGGAAACTGTTTTTT. Looking up the rest from reference TRBV18 and TRBJ1-4 gives the full variable domain: NAGVMQNPRHLVRRRGQEARLRCSPMKGHSHVYWYRQLPEEGLKFMVYLQKENIIDESGMPKERFSAEFPKEGPSILRIQQVVRGDSAAYFCASSPSLDRGRSGGKLFFGSGTQLSVL.

At least ten counts were recorded for this clonotype. The J gene is TRBJ1-1, the V gene TRBV20-1; no reliable D call. This CDR3 spans 13 amino acids. Trimming left V 6 bases short and J 0 bases short, with 11 bases between. Germline values: CDR1 DFQATT, CDR2 SNEGSKA (reference sequence). As DNA, the CDR3 is TGCAGTGCCCTGGGCCCTATGAACACTGAAGCTTTCTTT. Translating it yields CSALGPMNTEAFF.

The genes are TRBV29-1 and TRBJ2-3; 7 bases align to TRBD2. V was pared by 1 base and J by 0 bases, with 1 base of the junction left unmatched. Per the germline V gene, CDR1 is SQVTM and CDR2 is ANQGSEA. This CDR3 contains 14 residues. CDR3 protein: CSVEGRGSTDTQYF. The CDR3, as DNA: TGCAGCGTTGAAGGGCGGGGGAGCACAGATACGCAGTATTTT.

The chain joins TRBV20-1 to TRBJ2-7; possible D gene TRBD2, 7 bases. The CDR3 loop spans 15 amino acids. The V end lost 0 bases, the J end lost 2 bases, and 14 bases lay between the germline ends. Germline CDR1 and CDR2: DFQATT and SNEGSKA (reference sequence). The CDR3 bases are TGCAGTGCTAGAGATAGAGGGGGGGGACCCTACGAGCAGTACTTC. As protein: CSARDRGGGPYEQYF.

This clonotype was seen many times. The rearrangement links TRBV7-2 to TRBJ1-1, with D uncertain. This CDR3 spans 14 amino acids. Trimming removed 1 base from V and 2 bases from J, with 8 bases in between. The germline V gene has CDR1 SGHTA and CDR2 FQGNSA. The CDR3 DNA is TGTGCCAGCAGCTTAGTCGCCCGTAACACTGAAGCTTTCTTT. Residues: CASSLVARNTEAFF.

This clonotype has more than one count but fewer than ten. The chain joins TRBV12-3 or TRBV12-4 to TRBJ2-4; the D is unclear. CDR3 length: 15 residues. Trimming removed 3 bases from V and 0 bases from J, with 9 bases in between. DNA for the CDR3: TGTGCCAGCAGTTTGGTGGCAGCAGCCAAAAACATTCAGTACTTC. Its protein is CASSLVAAAKNIQYF.

This clonotype was observed many times. The V gene is TRBV3-1, the J gene TRBJ2-1; a weak D match, TRBD2 (6 bases). The CDR3 sequence is 16 residues long. Germline V gene data show CDR1 as LGHDT and CDR2 as YNNKEL (reference sequence). The germline V and J ends were trimmed by 4 bases and 2 bases, with 15 bases remaining between them. DNA for the CDR3: TGTGCCAGCAGCCCGGTAATGCGGGGTACCTACAATGAGCAGTTCTTC. Amino acid sequence: CASSPVMRGTYNEQFF.

This clonotype was found a few times. V is TRBV6-5 and J is TRBJ2-1; 7 positions match TRBD1. Germline V lookup: CDR1 MNHEY, CDR2 SVGAGI. J lost 4 bases, V lost 2 bases, and 5 bases had no gene match. The CDR3 has 15 residues. The CDR3 is CASSYEGQIYNEQFF. In DNA, the CDR3 is TGTGCCAGCAGTTACGAGGGACAGATTTACAATGAGCAGTTCTTC.

V and J are TRBV5-6 and TRBJ1-2; the match to TRBD1 covers 8 bases. Germline trimming cut 4 bases from V and 5 bases from J; bases unmatched to any gene: 10. Germline V gives CDR1 SGHDT, CDR2 YYEEEE. The CDR3 spans 15 residues. CDR3 amino acids: CASSNTGTGEYGYTF. CDR3 nucleotides: TGTGCCAGCAGCAACACCGGGACAGGAGAATATGGCTACACCTTC.

The chain combines TRBV15 with TRBJ2-2; D possibly corresponds to TRBD1 (6 bases). CDR1 and CDR2 (germline): LNHNV, YYDKDF (reference sequence). V dropped 1 base and J dropped 6 bases, with 15 bases sitting between them. This CDR3 has 16 residues. The CDR3 here is CATSRVLAGEPGELFF. CDR3 in DNA: TGTGCCACCAGCAGAGTGTTGGCAGGGGAGCCCGGGGAGCTGTTTTTT.

This clonotype was counted at least ten times. The rearrangement uses TRBV29-1 and TRBJ2-3; possibly TRBD2 for D (5 bases). V lost 6 bases and J 2 bases, leaving 21 bases between the germline ends. This CDR3 has 16 residues. Germline CDR1 and CDR2: SQVTM and ANQGSEA. DNA for the CDR3: TGCAGCGTCCGAGGGAGTAGCCGGCGGGCCACAGATACGCAGTATTTT. Its translation is CSVRGSSRRATDTQYF.

This clonotype was detected ten times or more. V and J are TRBV7-3 and TRBJ2-1; TRBD1 or TRBD2 may be the D gene (5 bases each). This CDR3 has 15 amino acids. The V gene's germline CDR1 is SGHTA and CDR2 FQGTGA. Trimming removed 3 bases from V and 0 bases from J, with 9 bases in between. CDR3 loop: CASSLGPSSYNEQFF. CDR3 DNA: TGTGCCAGCAGCTTGGGACCGAGCTCCTACAATGAGCAGTTCTTC.

This clonotype has a handful of counts. This chain links TRBV12-3 or TRBV12-4 with TRBJ1-4; 10 bases are a match to TRBD1. This CDR3 has 14 residues. V gave up 6 bases and J gave up 8 bases; unmatched junction bases: 6. CDR3 region: CASRGQGTGEKLFF. The CDR3, as DNA: TGTGCCAGCAGGGGACAGGGGACGGGCGAAAAACTGTTTTTT.